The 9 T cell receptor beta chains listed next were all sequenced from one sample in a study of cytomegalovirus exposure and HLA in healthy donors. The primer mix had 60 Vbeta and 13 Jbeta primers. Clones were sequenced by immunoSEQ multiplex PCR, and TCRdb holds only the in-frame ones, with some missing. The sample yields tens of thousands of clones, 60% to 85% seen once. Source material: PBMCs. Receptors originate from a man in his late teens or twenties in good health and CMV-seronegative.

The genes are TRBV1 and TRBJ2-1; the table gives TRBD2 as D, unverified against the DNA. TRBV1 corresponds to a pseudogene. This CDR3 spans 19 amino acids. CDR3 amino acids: CTSSQAGGLAGPKGNEQFF. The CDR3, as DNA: TGCACCAGCAGCCAAGCGGGAGGACTAGCGGGTCCCAAAGGGAATGAGCAGTTCTTC.

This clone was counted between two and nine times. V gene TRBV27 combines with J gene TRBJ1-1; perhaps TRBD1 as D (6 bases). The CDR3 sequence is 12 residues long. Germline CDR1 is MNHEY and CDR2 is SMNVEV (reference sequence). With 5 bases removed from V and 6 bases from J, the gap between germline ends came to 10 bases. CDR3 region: CASSHGTSEAFF. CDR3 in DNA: TGTGCCAGCAGTCACGGGACATCTGAAGCTTTCTTT.

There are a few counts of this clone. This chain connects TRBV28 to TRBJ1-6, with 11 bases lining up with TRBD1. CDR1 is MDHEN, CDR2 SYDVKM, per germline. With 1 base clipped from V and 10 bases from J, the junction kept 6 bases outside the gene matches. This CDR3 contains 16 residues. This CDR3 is CASSLYRTGGTSPLHF. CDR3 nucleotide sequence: TGTGCCAGCAGTTTATACAGGACAGGGGGCACGTCACCCCTCCACTTT.

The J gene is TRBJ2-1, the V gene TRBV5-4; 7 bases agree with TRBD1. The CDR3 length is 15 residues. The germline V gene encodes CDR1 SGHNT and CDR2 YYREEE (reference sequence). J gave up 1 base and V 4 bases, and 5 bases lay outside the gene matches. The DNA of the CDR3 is TGTGCCAGCAGCCCGCGACAGGGTTCCTACAATGAGCAGTTCTTC. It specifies CASSPRQGSYNEQFF.

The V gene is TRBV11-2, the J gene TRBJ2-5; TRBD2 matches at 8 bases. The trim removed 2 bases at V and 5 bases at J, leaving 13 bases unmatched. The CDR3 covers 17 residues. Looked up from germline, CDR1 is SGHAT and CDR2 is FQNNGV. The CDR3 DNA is TGTGCCAGCAGCTTAACGGGTCTAGCGGGTAGCGGCGAGACCCAGTACTTC. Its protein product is CASSLTGLAGSGETQYF.

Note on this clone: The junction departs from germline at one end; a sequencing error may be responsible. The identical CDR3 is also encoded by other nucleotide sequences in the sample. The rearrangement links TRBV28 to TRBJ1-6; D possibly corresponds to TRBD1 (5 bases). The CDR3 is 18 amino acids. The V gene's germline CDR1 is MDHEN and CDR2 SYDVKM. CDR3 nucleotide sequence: TGTGCCAGCAGTTTACCCCGTAGGGCCCAAGGGGATAATTCACCTCTCCACTTT. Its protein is CASSLPRRAQGDNSPLHF.

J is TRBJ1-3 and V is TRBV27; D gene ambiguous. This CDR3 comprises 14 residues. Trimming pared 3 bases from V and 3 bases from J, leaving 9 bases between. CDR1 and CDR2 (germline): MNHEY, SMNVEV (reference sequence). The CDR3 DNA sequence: TGTGCCAGCAGTTTTCAGCGCTTTGGAAACACCATATATTTT. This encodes CASSFQRFGNTIYF.

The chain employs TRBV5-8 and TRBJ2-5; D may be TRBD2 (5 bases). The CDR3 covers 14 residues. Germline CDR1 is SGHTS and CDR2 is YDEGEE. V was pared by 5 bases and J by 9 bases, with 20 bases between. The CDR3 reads CASSTPGRPGAQYF. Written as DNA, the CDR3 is TGTGCCAGCAGTACCCCGGGTCGCCCCGGGGCCCAGTACTTC.

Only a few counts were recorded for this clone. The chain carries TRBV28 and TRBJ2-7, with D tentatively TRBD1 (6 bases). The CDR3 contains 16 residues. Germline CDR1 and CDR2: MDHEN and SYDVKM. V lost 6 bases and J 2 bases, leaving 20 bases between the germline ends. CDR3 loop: CASSPPSRDNPYEQYV. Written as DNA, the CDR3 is TGTGCCAGCAGCCCCCCCTCTCGGGACAACCCCTACGAGCAGTACGTC.